The rows below give T cell receptor beta chains drawn from one sample of a study of healthy donors' naive CD4 and CD8 T cells. TCRdb itself ran the reads through MiXCR, one entry per CDR3 protein. The repertoire holds about 180,000 distinct CDR3 sequences, with about four fifths as singletons. The sample consisted of naive CD4+ and CD8+ T cells sorted from blood, pooled from several donors. The source of these receptors is a pool of human donors in good health; the sample pools cells from several healthy donors. The CDR3 runs from the conserved cysteine through the conserved F or W. The order of the fields is J gene, clone size, V gene, D gene, CDR3 DNA, CDR3 protein. A D gene is named only where the DNA matches it firmly. Not every row has a clone size; where given, it reads once, few, many or a size class.

>TRBJ2-7|.|TRBV11-2|.
TGCGCGACCCTAGATCGATCCTACGAGCAGTACTTC
CATLDRSYEQYF
>TRBJ2-1|.|TRBV19|.
TGTGCCAGCAGGCCCCGGGACCCGTACAATGAGCAGTTCTTC
CASRPRDPYNEQFF
>TRBJ1-1|.|TRBV27|.
TGTGCCAGCAGTACGGGACGGGTGAACACTGAAGCTTTCTTT
CASSTGRVNTEAFF
>TRBJ2-3|.|TRBV5-1|.
TGCGCCAGCAGCCTTAGCGGTTTCACAGATACGCAGTATTTT
CASSLSGFTDTQYF
>TRBJ1-2|.|TRBV5-1|.
TGCGCCAGCAGCTTGGTTTCATTGGGTCATGGCTACACCTTC
CASSLVSLGHGYTF
>TRBJ2-1|.|TRBV5-4|.
TGTGCCAGCAGCTTCGGGTACTCCTACAATGAGCAGTTCTTC
CASSFGYSYNEQFF
>TRBJ1-1|.|TRBV6-5|.
TGTGCCAGCAGTCCGGGGGCCGAAGCTTTCTTT
CASSPGAEAFF
>TRBJ2-7|.|TRBV20-1|.
TGCAGTGCTAGCACCACAGTTGCAGGGCTCGAGCAGTACTTC
CSASTTVAGLEQYF
>TRBJ2-7|.|TRBV29-1|TRBD1
TGCAGCGGCATACAGGGGGAAGAGCAGTACTTC
CSGIQGEEQYF
>TRBJ1-2|.|TRBV6-6|TRBD1
TGTGCCAGCGTCACAGGGGGACTTAACTATGGCTACACCTTC
CASVTGGLNYGYTF
>TRBJ2-1|.|TRBV19|TRBD1
TGTGCCAGTAGTATCGGGACAGGGGTGTATGAGCAGTTCTTC
CASSIGTGVYEQFF
>TRBJ1-1|once|TRBV29-1|.
TGCAGCGTTGTCCAGGGGAACGCTGAAGCTTTCTTT
CSVVQGNAEAFF
>TRBJ2-7|.|TRBV5-6|TRBD2
TGTGCCAGCAGCCAGGGACTAGCGTTCTACGAGCAGTACTTC
CASSQGLAFYEQYF
>TRBJ2-1|.|TRBV29-1|TRBD2
TGCAGCGTTTACCCTAGCGGCCTTAATGAGCAGTTCTTC
CSVYPSGLNEQFF
>TRBJ2-1|few|TRBV20-1|TRBD2
TGCAGTGCTATCACTAGCGGGAGGGCCGGTGAGCAGTTCTTC
CSAITSGRAGEQFF
>TRBJ2-3|.|TRBV19|.
TGTGCCAGTAGCTTAGACCGGACGTGGAACACAGATACGCAGTATTTT
CASSLDRTWNTDTQYF
>TRBJ2-6|.|TRBV4-3|TRBD1
TGCGCCAGCAGCCGGAAAGGGACAGCTGGGGCCAACGTCCTGACTTTC
CASSRKGTAGANVLTF